Listed below are T cell receptor beta chains from one sample, sequenced in a study of shared clonotypes between healthy human individuals. Produced via immunoSEQ multiplex PCR; TCRdb's table is partial and in-frame only. The sample records approximately 980,000 clones, 76% being singletons. Sequencing was performed on memory CD4+ T cells sorted from blood. Receptors originate from a man between 18 and 29 years old in good health. The CDR3 runs from the conserved cysteine through the conserved F or W. Each record gives: V gene, D gene, clone size, J gene, CDR3 DNA, CDR3 protein. A D gene is named only where the DNA matches it firmly. Size tells how often a clone was seen (once, few, many) or the class of an expanded clone, and some rows leave it out.

v_call: TRBV5-1
d_call: NA
clone_size: NA
j_call: TRBJ2-7
cdr3_nt: TGCGCCAGCAGCTTGACTGCGGCTTACGAGCAGTACTTC
cdr3_aa: CASSLTAAYEQYF

v_call: TRBV6-8
d_call: NA
clone_size: few
j_call: TRBJ2-7
cdr3_nt: TGTGCCAGCTCGGGGGCGGAGGAGGACGGGAGTAGGTACGAGCAGTACTTC
cdr3_aa: CASSGAEEDGSRYEQYF

v_call: TRBV2
d_call: TRBD1
clone_size: NA
j_call: TRBJ1-6
cdr3_nt: TGTGCCACCCGTTCGGGACAGATTAATTCACCCCTCCACTTT
cdr3_aa: CATRSGQINSPLHF

v_call: TRBV10-3
d_call: NA
clone_size: few
j_call: TRBJ1-3
cdr3_nt: TGTGCCATCAGCCAACAGGCGTCTGGAAACACCATATATTTT
cdr3_aa: CAISQQASGNTIYF

v_call: TRBV5-6
d_call: NA
clone_size: NA
j_call: TRBJ2-1
cdr3_nt: TGTGCCAGCAACAACCGGGGGATCGCCGGAGGTTTGCAGTTCTTC
cdr3_aa: CASNNRGIAGGLQFF

v_call: TRBV11-3
d_call: TRBD1
clone_size: few
j_call: TRBJ2-2
cdr3_nt: TGTGCCAGCAGCTTATCGGGACAGGCAAACACCGGGGAGCTGTTTTTT
cdr3_aa: CASSLSGQANTGELFF

v_call: TRBV19
d_call: NA
clone_size: NA
j_call: TRBJ2-5
cdr3_nt: TGTGCCAGTAGTCAGGGTGCGAAGACCCAGTACTTC
cdr3_aa: CASSQGAKTQYF

v_call: TRBV28
d_call: NA
clone_size: NA
j_call: TRBJ1-1
cdr3_nt: TGTGCCAGCCGAAAAAATCCCCAGAACACTGAAGCTTTCTTT
cdr3_aa: CASRKNPQNTEAFF

v_call: TRBV5-1
d_call: NA
clone_size: NA
j_call: TRBJ1-3
cdr3_nt: TGCGCCAGCAGCCGGGACGGATCTTCTGGAAACACCATATATTTT
cdr3_aa: CASSRDGSSGNTIYF

v_call: TRBV1
d_call: NA
clone_size: NA
j_call: TRBJ1-5
cdr3_nt: TGCACCAGTGGCCTGGGGACAGGCGATAGCAATCAGCCCCAGCATTTT
cdr3_aa: CTSGLGTGDSNQPQHF

v_call: TRBV28
d_call: NA
clone_size: NA
j_call: TRBJ1-6
cdr3_nt: TGTGCCAGCACCCACTCGGATTCACCCCTCCACTTT
cdr3_aa: CASTHSDSPLHF

v_call: TRBV28
d_call: NA
clone_size: once
j_call: TRBJ1-3
cdr3_nt: TGTGCCAGCAGTTCTCATGGTGGGGACACCATATATTTT
cdr3_aa: CASSSHGGDTIYF

v_call: TRBV30
d_call: TRBD2
clone_size: NA
j_call: TRBJ2-5
cdr3_nt: TGTGCCTGGAGTCCTGGACTAGCGGGAGGCGGGGAGACCCAGTACTTC
cdr3_aa: CAWSPGLAGGGETQYF

v_call: TRBV19
d_call: TRBD1
clone_size: NA
j_call: TRBJ2-1
cdr3_nt: TGTGCCAGTAAGGGGGCTTTAGGATCCTACAATGAGCAGTTCTTC
cdr3_aa: CASKGALGSYNEQFF

v_call: TRBV5-4
d_call: NA
clone_size: NA
j_call: TRBJ1-1
cdr3_nt: TGTGCCAGCAGCCCCGTACAGGGCGGCACTGAAGCTTTCTTT
cdr3_aa: CASSPVQGGTEAFF

v_call: TRBV29-1
d_call: NA
clone_size: NA
j_call: TRBJ2-1
cdr3_nt: TGCAGCGTACGGGGGGCCAGTAATGAGCAGTTCTTC
cdr3_aa: CSVRGASNEQFF

v_call: TRBV5-1
d_call: NA
clone_size: few
j_call: TRBJ2-7
cdr3_nt: TGCGCCAGCAGCCGGGACAACTACGAGCAGTACTTC
cdr3_aa: CASSRDNYEQYF

v_call: TRBV6-4
d_call: TRBD1
clone_size: NA
j_call: TRBJ1-2
cdr3_nt: TGTGCCAGCAGTGACCGGGACAGGGTTTCCTATGGCTACACCTTC
cdr3_aa: CASSDRDRVSYGYTF

v_call: TRBV28
d_call: TRBD1
clone_size: NA
j_call: TRBJ1-2
cdr3_nt: TGTGCCAGCAGTACCCAGGGGACAGGGCCCCGTGGCTACACCTTC
cdr3_aa: CASSTQGTGPRGYTF

v_call: TRBV5-1
d_call: TRBD2
clone_size: NA
j_call: TRBJ2-1
cdr3_nt: TGCGCCAGCAGCTTGGGGCTAGCGGGACCCAGTGAGCAGTTCTTC
cdr3_aa: CASSLGLAGPSEQFF

v_call: TRBV28
d_call: NA
clone_size: few
j_call: TRBJ1-2
cdr3_nt: TGTGCCAGCAGTCCCCAAATGGGAGCTAACTATGGCTACACCTTC
cdr3_aa: CASSPQMGANYGYTF

v_call: TRBV7-2
d_call: NA
clone_size: NA
j_call: TRBJ1-2
cdr3_nt: TGTGCCAGCAGCCCGCCCGGACAGCTCTATGGCTACACCTTC
cdr3_aa: CASSPPGQLYGYTF

v_call: TRBV7-9
d_call: NA
clone_size: few
j_call: TRBJ2-5
cdr3_nt: TGTGCCAGCAGCTCCGGAGAGACCCAGTACTTC
cdr3_aa: CASSSGETQYF

v_call: TRBV4-1
d_call: NA
clone_size: NA
j_call: TRBJ1-3
cdr3_nt: TGCGCCAGCAGCAGAAGGGACACCTCGAGCTCTGGAAACACCATATATTTT
cdr3_aa: CASSRRDTSSSGNTIYF

v_call: TRBV9
d_call: NA
clone_size: NA
j_call: TRBJ2-3
cdr3_nt: TGTGCCAGCAGCGTAGTCGGGGGGCAAGATACGCAGTATTTT
cdr3_aa: CASSVVGGQDTQYF

v_call: TRBV5-6
d_call: NA
clone_size: NA
j_call: TRBJ2-7
cdr3_nt: TGTGCCAGCAGTAGACAGGTCTCGACCCGCGAGCAGTACTTC
cdr3_aa: CASSRQVSTREQYF

v_call: TRBV5-1
d_call: TRBD1
clone_size: once
j_call: TRBJ1-2
cdr3_nt: TGCGCCAGCAGCAAACGGGACAGGGATATGGGAGGCTACACCTTC
cdr3_aa: CASSKRDRDMGGYTF

v_call: TRBV29-1
d_call: TRBD2
clone_size: NA
j_call: TRBJ2-1
cdr3_nt: TGCAGCGCCGGGACTAGCGGGAGAGGCGGGTTCTTC
cdr3_aa: CSAGTSGRGGFF

v_call: TRBV6-5
d_call: NA
clone_size: NA
j_call: TRBJ2-7
cdr3_nt: TGTGCCAGCAGCAAACCAAGTTCGAACACCTACGAGCAGTACTTC
cdr3_aa: CASSKPSSNTYEQYF

v_call: TRBV2
d_call: TRBD2
clone_size: NA
j_call: TRBJ2-5
cdr3_nt: TGTGCCAGCGGGGGGGGAAACAGCTTGTTGGAGACCCAGTACTTC
cdr3_aa: CASGGGNSLLETQYF

v_call: TRBV30
d_call: NA
clone_size: NA
j_call: TRBJ2-7
cdr3_nt: TGTGCCTGGGGCCCGAAGGGTTCCTACGAGCAGTACTTC
cdr3_aa: CAWGPKGSYEQYF

v_call: TRBV5-1
d_call: NA
clone_size: NA
j_call: TRBJ1-1
cdr3_nt: TGCGCCAGCTGCGTGACAGTCGACACTGAAGCTTTCTTT
cdr3_aa: CASCVTVDTEAFF

v_call: TRBV6-5
d_call: TRBD2
clone_size: NA
j_call: TRBJ2-1
cdr3_nt: TGTGCCAGCAGTCCACCGGGACTAGGTTACAATGAGCAGTTCTTC
cdr3_aa: CASSPPGLGYNEQFF

v_call: TRBV7-2
d_call: TRBD2
clone_size: NA
j_call: TRBJ2-7
cdr3_nt: TGTGCCAGCAGCTTAGCGACAGCGGGAGGGCTCTACGAGCAGTACTTC
cdr3_aa: CASSLATAGGLYEQYF

v_call: TRBV27
d_call: TRBD1
clone_size: NA
j_call: TRBJ1-1
cdr3_nt: TGTGCCAGCAGTTTACAGGGGGCTTCTGAAGCTTTCTTT
cdr3_aa: CASSLQGASEAFF

v_call: TRBV5-4
d_call: TRBD2
clone_size: NA
j_call: TRBJ2-3
cdr3_nt: TGTGCCAGCAGCTTTCGGGGGGGCCAAGATACGCAGTATTTT
cdr3_aa: CASSFRGGQDTQYF

v_call: TRBV5-4
d_call: NA
clone_size: NA
j_call: TRBJ1-3
cdr3_nt: TGTGCCAGCAGCTTGAGCAGCTTTTCCTCTGGAAACACCATATATTTT
cdr3_aa: CASSLSSFSSGNTIYF

v_call: TRBV25-1
d_call: NA
clone_size: NA
j_call: TRBJ2-5
cdr3_nt: TGTGCCAGCAGGGGCTTGGGAGAGACCCAGTACTTC
cdr3_aa: CASRGLGETQYF

v_call: TRBV19
d_call: TRBD1
clone_size: NA
j_call: TRBJ1-6
cdr3_nt: TGTGCCAGTGGACAGGGGGGGAATTCACCCCTCCACTTT
cdr3_aa: CASGQGGNSPLHF

v_call: TRBV6-1
d_call: TRBD1
clone_size: NA
j_call: TRBJ2-2
cdr3_nt: TGTGCCAGCAGGCAGGGGGCGCCCGGGGAGCTGTTTTTT
cdr3_aa: CASRQGAPGELFF

v_call: TRBV6-6
d_call: TRBD2
clone_size: NA
j_call: TRBJ2-7
cdr3_nt: TGTGCCAGCAGTTCCCTAGCGGGGGACCCCTACGAGCAGTACTTC
cdr3_aa: CASSSLAGDPYEQYF

v_call: TRBV13
d_call: TRBD2
clone_size: few
j_call: TRBJ2-5
cdr3_nt: TGTGCCAGCAGCTTCGGGACTAGCGGGGTGGGTGAGACCCAGTACTTC
cdr3_aa: CASSFGTSGVGETQYF

v_call: TRBV7-2
d_call: TRBD2
clone_size: many
j_call: TRBJ2-7
cdr3_nt: TGTGCCAGCAGCACTAGTAGCGGGTCCCTCTACGAGCAGTACTTC
cdr3_aa: CASSTSSGSLYEQYF

v_call: TRBV28
d_call: NA
clone_size: once
j_call: TRBJ2-6
cdr3_nt: TGTGCCAGCAGTTTTGGGACCTTCGCTGGGGCCAACGTCCTGACTTTC
cdr3_aa: CASSFGTFAGANVLTF

v_call: TRBV6-5
d_call: TRBD1
clone_size: NA
j_call: TRBJ1-5
cdr3_nt: TGTGCCAGCAGGCCGGGACAGTTTAGCAATCAGCCCCAGCATTTT
cdr3_aa: CASRPGQFSNQPQHF

v_call: TRBV27
d_call: TRBD1
clone_size: NA
j_call: TRBJ1-5
cdr3_nt: TGTGCCAGCAGTTTTGGGGGCCTCGGGACAGGGGAGGGTCATAGCAATCAGCCCCAGCATTTT
cdr3_aa: CASSFGGLGTGEGHSNQPQHF

v_call: TRBV5-1
d_call: NA
clone_size: NA
j_call: TRBJ2-1
cdr3_nt: TGCGCCAGCGGGCTTAGCGGAAGCTCCTACAATGAGCAGTTCTTC
cdr3_aa: CASGLSGSSYNEQFF

v_call: TRBV6-1
d_call: TRBD2
clone_size: few
j_call: TRBJ2-2
cdr3_nt: TGTGCCAGCAGTCCTAGCGGGGGGGCCGGTGGGGAGCTGTTTTTT
cdr3_aa: CASSPSGGAGGELFF

v_call: TRBV5-4
d_call: NA
clone_size: NA
j_call: TRBJ2-2
cdr3_nt: TGTGCCAGCAGTAAAACCCTAGTGGACACCGGGGAGCTGTTTTTT
cdr3_aa: CASSKTLVDTGELFF

v_call: TRBV6-1
d_call: TRBD1
clone_size: NA
j_call: TRBJ1-2
cdr3_nt: TGTGCCAGCAGTGAAGCGGACAGGCGCTTCTATGGCTACACCTTC
cdr3_aa: CASSEADRRFYGYTF